A single sample is the source of the 8 T cell receptor beta chains below, sequenced in a study of PD-1 blockade in classical Hodgkin lymphoma. Data came from immunoSEQ multiplex PCR; TCRdb stores just in-frame clones and leaves some out. Seen here are fewer than 65,000 clones, 80% to 90% observed once, and the top ten hold about 15%. Following autologous stem cell transplantation, relapse occurred in every patient, and exposure to brentuximab vedotin varied. The source material was peripheral blood mononuclear cells (PBMCs), sampled at baseline. The receptors here all came from a human donor with classical Hodgkin lymphoma.

The chain carries TRBV20-1 and TRBJ1-1; D might be TRBD1 (5 bases). Looked up from germline, CDR1 is DFQATT and CDR2 is SNEGSKA (reference sequence). This CDR3 has 11 amino acids. Trimming removed 5 bases at V and 1 base at J, with 5 bases between. The CDR3 loop reads CSADRNTEAFF. CDR3 coding DNA: TGCAGTGCTGACAGGAACACTGAAGCTTTCTTT.

The chain joins TRBV5-1 to TRBJ2-3; D is unclear. In germline, CDR1 is SGHRS, CDR2 YFSETQ. Between the trimmed V and J ends, which lost 0 bases and 6 bases, there was a span of 8 bases. The CDR3 spans 13 residues. Here the CDR3 reads CASSLGGSDTQYF. The CDR3 DNA is TGCGCCAGCAGCTTGGGTGGTTCGGATACGCAGTATTTT.

The chain is built from TRBV30 and TRBJ2-1; 7 nucleotides agree with TRBD1. Trimming at V came to 6 bases and at J to 6 bases, leaving 11 bases not matched to a gene. CDR3 length: 14 residues. The germline CDR1 and CDR2 sequences are GTSNPN and SVGIG (reference sequence). The CDR3 DNA is TGTGCCTGTAAAAACAGGGGCAGGGGCAATGAGCAGTTCTTC. This gives the protein CACKNRGRGNEQFF.

The chain combines TRBV7-2 with TRBJ1-2; a possible D gene is TRBD1 (5 bases). CDR1 is SGHTA and CDR2 is FQGNSA in the germline V gene. This CDR3 has 12 amino acids. Trimming removed 4 bases from V and 5 bases from J, with 8 bases in between. For the CDR3, the DNA is TGTGCCAGCAGCTACCGACAGTATGGCTACACCTTC. Encoded protein: CASSYRQYGYTF.

The rearrangement uses TRBV7-2 and TRBJ2-5; 13 bases match TRBD2. The V and J ends lost 4 bases and 5 bases, in that order; junction bases with no gene match: 7. Germline loops: CDR1 SGHTA, CDR2 FQGNSA. The CDR3 spans 16 residues. The CDR3 loop is CASSSGTSGVRETQYF. In DNA form, the CDR3 reads TGTGCCAGCAGCTCCGGGACTAGCGGGGTTAGGGAGACCCAGTACTTC.

The chain links TRBV9 to TRBJ2-1; no clear D gene. V shed 0 bases and J shed 8 bases, with 9 bases lying between them. Germline assignment: CDR1 SGDLS and CDR2 YYNGEE. This CDR3 spans 13 amino acids. CDR3 protein: CASSVAMSDEQFF. The CDR3, as DNA: TGTGCCAGCAGCGTAGCTATGTCAGATGAGCAGTTCTTC.

CDR3 in DNA: TGTGCCAGTAGTATCCGGCAGGGGCTCTCCTACGAGCAGTACTTC. Its protein is CASSIRQGLSYEQYF. The gene calls are TRBV19 and TRBJ2-7; D might be TRBD1 (6 bases). From germline, CDR1 is LNHDA and CDR2 SQIVND (reference sequence). Trimming removed 3 bases from V and 0 bases from J, with 12 bases in between. This CDR3 has 15 amino acids.

This sequence joins TRBV18 and TRBJ1-6; 7 bases fit TRBD1. V lost 6 bases, J lost 0 bases, and 8 bases stayed unmatched. The CDR3 runs 17 residues. Per the germline V gene, CDR1 is KGHSH and CDR2 is LQKENI. The CDR3 sequence is CASSPTGPSSYNSPLHF. Here the CDR3 DNA reads TGTGCCAGCTCTCCGACAGGGCCGAGCTCCTATAATTCACCCCTCCACTTT.